These 31 T cell receptor beta chains share one sample of origin, sequenced in a study of cytomegalovirus exposure and HLA in healthy donors. Use of 60 Vbeta and 13 Jbeta primers characterized the PCR. Sequencing was performed with immunoSEQ multiplex PCR; in TCRdb, only in-frame clones are kept and a portion is missing. The sample lists around 150,000 clones, 82% seen once, with about 10% in the top ten. The sample comprised PBMCs. The origin of the receptors is a man aged 50 to 59 in good health and CMV-seropositive.

The CDR3 is CASQAGGSDQPQHF. In DNA, the CDR3 is TGTGCCTCGCAGGCAGGGGGGTCGGATCAGCCCCAGCATTTT. The gene calls are TRBV30 and TRBJ1-5, with TRBD1 identical over 7 bases. J gave up 5 bases and V 7 bases, and 11 bases lay outside the gene matches. The V gene's germline CDR1 is GTSNPN and CDR2 SVGIG (reference sequence). The CDR3 is 14 residues long.

This clone appeared once. J is TRBJ2-5 and V is TRBV2; 9 bases agree with TRBD1. The CDR3 length is 15 residues. The V and J ends lost 6 bases and 3 bases, in that order; junction bases with no gene match: 8. From germline, CDR1 is SNHLY and CDR2 FYNNEI. CDR3 nucleotides: TGTGCCAGCAGAGCCACGACAGGGGGTGAAGAGACCCAGTACTTC. The encoded protein is CASRATTGGEETQYF.

As DNA, the CDR3 is TGTGCCAGCAGCCATCATCAGCGGGCCCCGAACACCGGGGAGCTGTTTTTT. This encodes CASSHHQRAPNTGELFF. This chain links TRBV11-1 with TRBJ2-2, with D perhaps TRBD2 (6 bases). This CDR3 contains 17 residues. The germline V gene has CDR1 SGHAT and CDR2 FQDESV (reference sequence). V lost 5 bases and J 0 bases, leaving 16 bases between the germline ends.

The V gene is TRBV6-5, the J gene TRBJ2-7, with 7 nucleotides matching TRBD1. Germline-derived CDR1 and CDR2 are MNHEY and SVGAGI. This CDR3 region has 16 residues. Germline trimming cut 3 bases from V and 0 bases from J; bases unmatched to any gene: 8. CDR3 coding DNA: TGTGCCAGCAGTTATGGGGTCGGGACAGTCTCCTACGAGCAGTACTTC. This translates into CASSYGVGTVSYEQYF.

The chain links TRBV9 to TRBJ2-2; D is unresolved. CDR1 SGDLS and CDR2 YYNGEE come from the germline V gene. Trimming pared 0 bases from V and 8 bases from J, leaving 8 bases between. This CDR3 comprises 13 residues. As DNA, the CDR3 is TGTGCCAGCAGCGTAGAAATCTTGGGGGAGCTGTTTTTT. Translation: CASSVEILGELFF. The full variable domain, completed using reference TRBV9 and TRBJ2-2, is DSGVTQTPKHLITATGQRVTLRCSPRSGDLSVYWYQQSLDQGLQFLIQYYNGEERAKGNILERFSAQQFPDLHSELNLSSLELGDSALYFCASSVEILGELFFGEGSRLTVL.

The sample holds one count of this clone. This chain links TRBV10-3 with TRBJ2-2; TRBD2 agrees at 7 bases. Germline V CDR1 and CDR2: ENHRY, SYGVKD. J gave up 3 bases and V 4 bases, and 14 bases lay outside the gene matches. This CDR3 is built from 18 residues. The CDR3 DNA reads as TGTGCCATCAGTGCTAGTCTAGCGGAAGTAGGTGACACCGGGGAGCTGTTTTTT. It is translated as CAISASLAEVGDTGELFF.

The sample holds a few counts of this clone. V is TRBV11-2 and J is TRBJ2-7; no clear D gene. The CDR3 length is 12 residues. The V gene's germline CDR1 is SGHAT and CDR2 FQNNGV. V lost 0 bases, J lost 3 bases, and 3 bases lay in between. The CDR3 here is CASSLDIYEQYF. The CDR3 DNA is TGTGCCAGCAGCTTAGATATCTACGAGCAGTACTTC.

This clone has just a few counts. This chain links TRBV5-1 with TRBJ2-7, with TRBD1 matching over 11 bases. The CDR3 has 15 amino acids. Losses at the gene ends were 2 bases for V and 5 bases for J; bases not matched to a gene: 6. The germline CDR1 and CDR2 sequences are SGHRS and YFSETQ. The CDR3 nucleotides are TGCGCCAGCAGCTTCTCGGACAGGGGGCTCGACGAGCAGTACTTC. Amino acid sequence: CASSFSDRGLDEQYF.

This clone was detected only a few times. The rearrangement joins TRBV2 to TRBJ2-5, with D possibly being TRBD2 (6 bases). Germline V gene sequence: CDR1 SNHLY, CDR2 FYNNEI. This CDR3 is built from 13 residues. Trimming left V 7 bases short and J 7 bases short, with 16 bases between. CDR3 sequence reads: CASTGLAGGTQYF. CDR3 in DNA: TGTGCCAGCACAGGACTCGCCGGGGGGACCCAGTACTTC. Filled out from reference TRBV2 and TRBJ2-5, the complete variable domain reads EPEVTQTPSHQVTQMGQEVILRCVPISNHLYFYWYRQILGQKVEFLVSFYNNEISEKSEIFDDQFSVERPDGSNFTLKIRSTKLEDSAMYFCASTGLAGGTQYFGPGTRLLVL.

V and J are TRBV6-6 and TRBJ2-7; D perhaps matches TRBD2 (6 bases). The germline gives CDR1 MNHNY, CDR2 SVGAGI (reference sequence). The V gene lost 8 bases and the J gene lost 3 bases, with 14 bases spanning the gap. CDR3 length equals 13 residues. The CDR3 coding sequence is TGTGCCAGCTTTTCCGGGGGATTCTACGAGCAGTACTTC. Its protein is CASFSGGFYEQYF.

V gene TRBV6-5 combines with J gene TRBJ1-1, with 10 bases matching TRBD1. Trimming removed 1 base from V and 5 bases from J; junction bases left unmatched: 4. The CDR3 is 15 amino acids. CDR1 is MNHEY and CDR2 is SVGAGI in the germline V gene. CDR3 bases: TGTGCCAGCAGTTACTACGGACAGGGGGGGACTGAAGCTTTCTTT. Protein sequence: CASSYYGQGGTEAFF.

The table lists this clone with a count of one. The gene calls are TRBV19 and TRBJ2-7; 12 bases map to TRBD1. Looked up from germline, CDR1 is LNHDA and CDR2 is SQIVND (reference sequence). The CDR3 totals 16 residues. J lost 6 bases, V lost 1 base, and 7 bases had no gene match. In nucleotides, the CDR3 is TGTGCCAGTAGTATAGTATTGGGACAGGGGGCGACCGAGCAGTACTTC. It translates to CASSIVLGQGATEQYF. The full variable domain, in which reference TRBV19 and TRBJ2-7 provide the parts outside the CDR3, is DGGITQSPKYLFRKEGQNVTLSCEQNLNHDAMYWYRQDPGQGLRLIYYSQIVNDFQKGDIAEGYSVSREKKESFPLTVTSAQKNPTAFYLCASSIVLGQGATEQYFGPGTRLTVT.

This clone was seen only once. The DNA of the CDR3 is TGTGCCAGCAGCGTAGTCCCCCAGGGGGGACAAGAGACCCAGTACTTC. It codes for CASSVVPQGGQETQYF. The chain is built from TRBV9 and TRBJ2-5; possibly TRBD1 for D (7 bases). This CDR3 is built from 16 residues. V was cut by 0 bases and J by 2 bases, with 14 bases left in between. CDR1 SGDLS and CDR2 YYNGEE come from the germline V gene.

The chain joins TRBV10-3 to TRBJ2-5, with D uncertain. This CDR3 region has 12 residues. Germline CDR1 and CDR2: ENHRY and SYGVKD. V was trimmed by 3 bases and J by 4 bases, leaving 6 bases between them. CDR3 coding DNA: TGTGCCATCAGTGATCTAAGAGAGACCCAGTACTTC. This encodes CAISDLRETQYF.

The chain combines TRBV4-3 with TRBJ2-3; TRBD2 matches 7 bases. There are 17 residues in the CDR3. V lost 2 bases to trimming and J lost 5 bases; unmatched junction nucleotides: 13. Germline CDR1 and CDR2: LGHNA and YSLEER. The CDR3: CASSQTRREIFGDTQYF. The CDR3 DNA reads as TGCGCCAGCAGCCAAACCAGGCGGGAGATTTTCGGAGATACGCAGTATTTT.

This chain's CDR3 is CATSREAGEWNEQFF. DNA for the CDR3: TGTGCCACCAGCAGAGAGGCGGGAGAGTGGAATGAGCAGTTCTTC. J is TRBJ2-1 and V is TRBV15; 7 positions match TRBD2. Germline CDR1 reads LNHNV; CDR2 reads YYDKDF (reference sequence). The length of the CDR3 is 15 residues. V lost 0 bases, J lost 7 bases, and 6 bases stayed unmatched.

This rearrangement joins TRBV5-5 to TRBJ2-7; TRBD2 aligns across 13 bases. The ends lost 2 bases at V and 3 bases at J; junction bases unmatched: 2. This CDR3 is built from 15 residues. CDR1 is SGHKS and CDR2 is YYEKEE in the germline V gene (reference sequence). The CDR3 bases are TGTGCCAGCAGCTTAGGACTAGCGGGAGACTACGAGCAGTACTTC. Amino acid sequence: CASSLGLAGDYEQYF.

The rearrangement uses TRBV28 and TRBJ1-1; TRBD1 agrees at 8 bases. V shed 7 bases, J shed 3 bases, and the junction held 13 bases outside the gene matches. The length of the CDR3 is 16 residues. Germline assignment: CDR1 MDHEN and CDR2 SYDVKM. The CDR3 region is CASTPQGARGDTEAFF. As DNA, the CDR3 is TGTGCCAGCACTCCTCAGGGGGCCCGGGGGGACACTGAAGCTTTCTTT.

On this clone: Just one base apart from a much larger clone, this may be a read error. Other nucleotide sequences from this sample produce the same CDR3. Here the CDR3 DNA reads TGTGCCAGCAGCCCGACAGGTTACGAGCAGTACTTC. Its translation: CASSPTGYEQYF. The V gene is TRBV14, the J gene TRBJ2-7, with a possible D match to TRBD1 (6 bases). Germline V lookup: CDR1 SGHDN, CDR2 FVKESK. Trimming shortened V by 4 bases and J by 4 bases, and 8 bases separated the two germline ends. This CDR3 is built from 12 residues.

V usage is TRBV23-1 and J usage is TRBJ2-7; 7 bases agree with TRBD2. TRBV23-1 is an ORF for which the function is uncertain. V lost 9 bases and J lost 3; bases outside the gene matches: 5. This CDR3 contains 12 residues. DNA for the CDR3: TGCGCCAGTGGGGGGGTCGTCTACGAGCAGTACTTC. This translates into CASGGVVYEQYF.

This chain links TRBV9 with TRBJ1-2; no clear D. Germline assignment: CDR1 SGDLS and CDR2 YYNGEE. The CDR3 totals 14 residues. Trimming took 0 bases from V and 0 from J, leaving 6 bases between them. The CDR3 is CASSVGLTNYGYTF. The DNA for the CDR3 is TGTGCCAGCAGCGTAGGGCTGACTAACTATGGCTACACCTTC.

The V call is TRBV10-3, the J call TRBJ2-7, with D possibly TRBD2 on 6 matching bases. The V end lost 10 bases, the J end lost 1 base, and 14 bases lay between the germline ends. The germline V gene has CDR1 ENHRY and CDR2 SYGVKD. This CDR3 spans 13 amino acids. The CDR3 DNA reads as TGTGCCAGCAGCTCGGGACTTTCCTACGAGCAGTACTTC. Residues: CASSSGLSYEQYF.

The chain has TRBV28 and TRBJ2-7, with 10 positions matching TRBD2. The CDR3 consists of 15 residues. Germline V gene lookup returns CDR1 MDHEN and CDR2 SYDVKM. Losses at the gene ends were 4 bases for V and 0 bases for J; bases not matched to a gene: 3. The CDR3 DNA sequence: TGTGCCAGCAGTTCTAGCGGGGGAGACTCCTACGAGCAGTACTTC. This gives the protein CASSSSGGDSYEQYF.

The V gene is TRBV19, the J gene TRBJ1-4, with 8 bases that match TRBD1. V lost 5 bases, J lost 5 bases, and 10 bases stayed unmatched. The CDR3 consists of 16 residues. CDR1 LNHDA and CDR2 SQIVND come from the germline V gene (reference sequence). DNA of the CDR3: TGTGCCAGTAGTTCGCCGCCAGGGGGCATAAATGAAAAACTGTTTTTT. This translates into CASSSPPGGINEKLFF.

The sample holds a few counts of this clone. The rearrangement uses TRBV4-2 and TRBJ2-5, with 8 positions matching TRBD2. The CDR3 is 14 amino acids. Germline assignment: CDR1 LGHNA and CDR2 YNFKEQ. V lost 5 bases to trimming and J lost 2 bases; unmatched junction nucleotides: 4. For the CDR3, the DNA is TGTGCCAGCAGCTCCACTAGCGGACAAGAGACCCAGTACTTC. Translation gives CASSSTSGQETQYF.

This clone showed up just once. The V call is TRBV7-2, the J call TRBJ2-7; D is perhaps TRBD1 (5 bases). V was pared by 6 bases and J by 0 bases, with 9 bases between. CDR1 SGHTA and CDR2 FQGNSA come from the germline V gene. CDR3 length: 13 residues. The CDR3 spells CASSWGFSYEQYF. CDR3 sequence (DNA): TGTGCCAGCAGTTGGGGCTTCTCCTACGAGCAGTACTTC.

This chain connects TRBV4-3 to TRBJ1-6; D is undetermined. The CDR3 loop spans 17 amino acids. Germline V gene sequence: CDR1 LGHNA, CDR2 YSLEER. Trimming shortened V by 0 bases and J by 10 bases, and 19 bases separated the two germline ends. Here the CDR3 DNA reads TGCGCCAGCAGCCAAGAGGAATTCTGGAGGCGGGGATCACCCCTCCACTTT. Residues: CASSQEEFWRRGSPLHF.

The chain uses TRBV6-5 and TRBJ1-1; perhaps TRBD1 as D (5 bases). The germline V gene encodes CDR1 MNHEY and CDR2 SVGAGI. This CDR3 contains 14 residues. V was shortened by 5 bases and J by 1 base, with 11 bases between the two germline ends. The CDR3 protein is CASSEIRGNTEAFF. CDR3 DNA sequence: TGTGCCAGCAGTGAAATAAGGGGGAACACTGAAGCTTTCTTT.

The rearrangement joins TRBV5-1 to TRBJ1-6; weak D call: TRBD1 (5 bases). Looked up from germline, CDR1 is SGHRS and CDR2 is YFSETQ. The V end lost 1 base, the J end lost 8 bases, and 13 bases lay between the germline ends. The CDR3 loop spans 15 amino acids. This CDR3 is CASSLYGAPDSPLHF. Here the CDR3 DNA reads TGCGCCAGCAGCTTGTATGGGGCCCCAGATTCACCCCTCCACTTT.

J is TRBJ2-3 and V is TRBV7-8; tentatively, D is TRBD1 (8 bases). Trimming removed 2 bases from V and 1 base from J, with 13 bases in between. The CDR3 is 16 residues long. CDR1 and CDR2 from the germline V gene are SGHVS and FQNEAQ. CDR3 residues: CASSLQQGGGTDTQYF. CDR3 in DNA: TGTGCCAGCAGCTTACAACAGGGGGGGGGCACAGATACGCAGTATTTT.

The V gene is TRBV6-1, the J gene TRBJ1-3, with unresolved D. Germline V gives CDR1 MNHNS, CDR2 SASEGT. V lost 5 bases and J 1 base, leaving 6 bases between the germline ends. This CDR3 spans 13 amino acids. The CDR3: CASSMRSGNTIYF. The CDR3 coding sequence is TGTGCCAGCAGTATGAGGTCTGGAAACACCATATATTTT.